The sequence of this T cell receptor (beta chain) was determined in a study of T cell responses to AZD1222 COVID-19 vaccine. Notes on this clone: Its target is unknown.

The study pooled second doses at about 4 or about 12 weeks. Findings of the study overall: Clonal diversity was possibly underestimated, and white British individuals and females predominated among donors. The span of vaccine-associated CD4 TCRs extended across spike, with dominance at 160-218 and 743-854. Seropositive status at baseline applied to only a handful of AZD1222 recipients.

The length of the CDR3 is 12 residues. V was shortened by 6 bases and J by 2 bases, with 7 bases between the two germline ends. Germline values: CDR1 KGHSH, CDR2 LQKENI. Profiling relied on immunoSEQ multiplex PCR, and the TCRdb table lists in-frame clones only, not all of them. The repertoire holds 45,000 to 65,000 clones, with about 87% as singletons. The TCR originated in an adult who received the AZD1222 COVID-19 vaccine. The V gene is TRBV18, the J gene TRBJ1-2; possibly TRBD1 for D (5 bases). This material consisted of peripheral blood, taken 28 days after the second AZD1222 dose. The CDR3 region has the DNA TGTGCCAGCTCGGGGGGGAACTATGGCTACACCTTC. This gives the protein CASSGGNYGYTF.